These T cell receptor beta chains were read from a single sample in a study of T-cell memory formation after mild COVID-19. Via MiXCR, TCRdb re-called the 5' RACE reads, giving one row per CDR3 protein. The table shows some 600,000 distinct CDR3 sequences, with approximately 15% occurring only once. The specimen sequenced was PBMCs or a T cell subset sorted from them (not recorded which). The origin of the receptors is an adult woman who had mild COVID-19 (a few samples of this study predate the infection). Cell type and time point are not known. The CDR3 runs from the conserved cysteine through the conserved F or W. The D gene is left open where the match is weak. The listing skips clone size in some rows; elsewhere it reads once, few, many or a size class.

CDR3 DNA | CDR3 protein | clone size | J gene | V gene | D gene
TGTGCCAGCCGACTCCGGGACAGACCCTACGAGCAGTACTTC | CASRLRDRPYEQYF | few | TRBJ2-7 | TRBV6-5 | TRBD1
TGTGCCAGCAGTTTAGCCGCGGCTCCTAGTTCACCCCTCCACTTT | CASSLAAAPSSPLHF | few | TRBJ1-6 | TRBV12-3/TRBV12-4 | .
TGTGCCAGCAGCCAAGTCAGAGGATTGGATGGCTACACCTTC | CASSQVRGLDGYTF | few | TRBJ1-2 | TRBV14 | .
TGTGCCACCAGTGATTTCCCTAATCAGCCCCAGCATTTT | CATSDFPNQPQHF | . | TRBJ1-5 | TRBV24-1 | .
TGTGCCAGCAGCGTAGGGACAGGGGGCGTAGAGACCCAGTACTTC | CASSVGTGGVETQYF | few | TRBJ2-5 | TRBV9 | TRBD1
TGTGCCAGCAGCGTAGCGAGTACATCCGCTGAAGCTTTCTTT | CASSVASTSAEAFF | . | TRBJ1-1 | TRBV9 | .
TGTGCCAGCAGTGGAGGGACTAGCGGGAGGGCAGTCCGCCTACAGTACTTC | CASSGGTSGRAVRLQYF | . | TRBJ2-7 | TRBV25-1 | TRBD2
TGCAGCGTTGAAGATTTCCCAGAAGCTTTCTTT | CSVEDFPEAFF | few | TRBJ1-1 | TRBV29-1 | .
TGCGCCAGCAGCCAAGATAATTTTGCGGGGACTAGCACAGATACGCAGTATTTT | CASSQDNFAGTSTDTQYF | . | TRBJ2-3 | TRBV4-1 | .
TGCAGTGCTAGAGATTCAGAGAAGCCTCGCTATGGCTACACCTTC | CSARDSEKPRYGYTF | few | TRBJ1-2 | TRBV20-1 | .
TGTGCCACCAGTGATCCCCGACAGGGCGGCACAGATACGCAGTATTTT | CATSDPRQGGTDTQYF | few | TRBJ2-3 | TRBV24-1 | TRBD1
TGTGCCAGCAGTTACTCCGGCCAGGCAGCCACTGAAGCTTTCTTT | CASSYSGQAATEAFF | . | TRBJ1-1 | TRBV6-6 | .
TGTGCCACGCGAGACGCGGGCAGGGGCACTGAAGCTTTCTTT | CATRDAGRGTEAFF | . | TRBJ1-1 | TRBV4-2 | .
TGTGCCAGCAGTTTGGACAGAGGAAACACCATATATTTT | CASSLDRGNTIYF | . | TRBJ1-3 | TRBV12-3/TRBV12-4 | .
TGTGCCAGCAGCCAAACGAGGTGGGAGACCCAGTACTTC | CASSQTRWETQYF | . | TRBJ2-5 | TRBV3-1 | .
TGTGCCAGCAGCCAATTGGGACAGGGAACCTACGAGCAGTACTTC | CASSQLGQGTYEQYF | few | TRBJ2-7 | TRBV5-5 | TRBD1
TGCGCCAGCGCGTCCGGAGACAGAAAAAAGAACACTGAAGCTTTCTTT | CASASGDRKKNTEAFF | many | TRBJ1-1 | TRBV5-1 | .
TGTGCCAGCAGCCTACGCTCAGGGTCTGGAAACACCATATATTTT | CASSLRSGSGNTIYF | . | TRBJ1-3 | TRBV5-5 | .
TGTGCCAGCAGTTTTGAAGGACTAGCGGCTATTAGCACAGATACGCAGTATTTT | CASSFEGLAAISTDTQYF | few | TRBJ2-3 | TRBV12-3/TRBV12-4 | TRBD2
TGTGCCAGCAGCTTATTTACCTACGAGCAGTACTTC | CASSLFTYEQYF | many | TRBJ2-7 | TRBV7-9 | .
TGTGCCAGCAGCTTGGCGCAGGTGACGAGCTATGGCTACACCTTC | CASSLAQVTSYGYTF | . | TRBJ1-2 | TRBV5-6 | .
TGTGCCAGCAGTTTATCCGGGGGCAGAACTAATGAAAAACTGTTTTTT | CASSLSGGRTNEKLFF | . | TRBJ1-4 | TRBV12-3/TRBV12-4 | .